Listed here are 21 T cell receptor beta chains from one sample, sequenced in a study of STAT5B mutations in CD4+ large granular lymphocyte leukemia. Only in-frame clones appear in the TCRdb table, and some are missing; sequencing was by immunoSEQ multiplex PCR. The sample shows some 21,000 clones, roughly 65% of them seen only once. Sequenced material: CD4+ T cells from blood buffy coats. These receptors came from a human donor in good health.

This chain connects TRBV7-8 to TRBJ2-3, with 8 bases aligning to TRBD2. The CDR3 is made up of 16 amino acids. The V gene end was trimmed by 2 bases and the J gene end by 6 bases; junction bases not matched to a gene: 10. Per the germline V gene, CDR1 is SGHVS and CDR2 is FQNEAQ. Here the CDR3 reads CASSLLAGRAGDTQYF. CDR3 coding DNA: TGTGCCAGCAGCTTATTGGCCGGGAGGGCCGGCGATACGCAGTATTTT.

The rearrangement joins TRBV7-2 to TRBJ2-1, with a weak D call TRBD1 (6 bases). CDR3 length: 14 amino acids. Trimming removed 2 bases from V and 8 bases from J, with 13 bases in between. Germline loops: CDR1 SGHTA, CDR2 FQGNSA. This CDR3 is CASSLWGPGDEQFF. In DNA form, the CDR3 reads TGTGCCAGCAGCTTATGGGGGCCTGGGGATGAGCAGTTCTTC.

J is TRBJ2-7 and V is TRBV6-6; no definite D call. The CDR3 loop spans 11 amino acids. Germline CDR1 reads MNHNY; CDR2 reads SVGAGI (reference sequence). The ends were cut back, 7 bases at V and 6 bases at J, with 10 bases in the middle. CDR3 amino acids: CASKIAAEQYF. The DNA for the CDR3 is TGTGCCAGCAAGATAGCCGCCGAGCAGTACTTC.

V and J are TRBV7-2 and TRBJ2-2; a weak D match, TRBD1 (6 bases). The V and J ends lost 3 bases and 0 bases respectively, with 8 bases between them. Per germline, CDR1 SGHTA and CDR2 FQGNSA. There are 15 residues in the CDR3. The CDR3 DNA follows: TGTGCCAGCAGCTTGCGGACAGCGAACACCGGGGAGCTGTTTTTT. This encodes CASSLRTANTGELFF.

This clone was seen a few times. This sequence joins TRBV7-2 and TRBJ1-1; 11 bases match TRBD1. This CDR3 has 15 amino acids. Germline V gives CDR1 SGHTA, CDR2 FQGNSA. V lost 5 bases and J lost 5; bases outside the gene matches: 7. CDR3 coding DNA: TGTGCCAGCAGCCGGACAGGGGGCATTACGACTGAAGCTTTCTTT. It yields the protein CASSRTGGITTEAFF.

The V call is TRBV29-1, the J call TRBJ2-3; TRBD1 aligns across 7 bases. V shed 5 bases, J shed 1 base, and the junction held 9 bases outside the gene matches. Per germline, CDR1 SQVTM and CDR2 ANQGSEA. This CDR3 region has 15 residues. The CDR3 loop reads CSVLLDRVGTDTQYF. Here the CDR3 DNA reads TGCAGCGTTCTTCTCGACAGGGTTGGCACAGATACGCAGTATTTT.

The genes are TRBV7-9 and TRBJ2-1; D not resolved. This CDR3 region has 15 residues. Between the trimmed V and J ends, which lost 1 base and 0 bases, there was a span of 7 bases. Looked up from germline, CDR1 is SEHNR and CDR2 is FQNEAQ (reference sequence). The CDR3 coding sequence is TGTGCCAGCAGCTTAGTCTTCAACTCCTACAATGAGCAGTTCTTC. It is translated as CASSLVFNSYNEQFF.

The chain is built from TRBV6-1 and TRBJ1-2; TRBD1 is a possible D gene (5 bases). Trimming pared 4 bases from V and 8 bases from J, leaving 17 bases between. Germline V CDR1 and CDR2: MNHNS, SASEGT. The CDR3 is made up of 14 amino acids. CDR3 residues: CASSVYPREYGYTF. In nucleotides, the CDR3 is TGTGCCAGCAGTGTGTACCCCAGGGAATACGGCTACACCTTC.

This clone has more than one count but fewer than ten. This rearrangement joins TRBV11-3 to TRBJ1-1; D is ambiguous. The CDR3 runs 13 residues. CDR1 is SGHNT and CDR2 is YENEEA in the germline V gene. The V and J ends lost 3 bases and 3 bases respectively, with 8 bases between them. The CDR3 here is CASSFSEYTEAFF. The CDR3 coding sequence is TGTGCCAGCAGCTTCAGCGAATACACTGAAGCTTTCTTT.

This chain joins TRBV9 and TRBJ2-2; 7 bases match TRBD1. CDR3 size: 15 residues. The V segment lost 6 bases and the J segment 5 bases; nucleotides outside the gene matches: 10. Germline lookup yields CDR1 SGDLS and CDR2 YYNGEE. CDR3: CASTPRQGETGELFF. CDR3 DNA sequence: TGTGCCAGCACCCCTCGCCAGGGGGAGACCGGGGAGCTGTTTTTT.

The rearrangement joins TRBV5-1 to TRBJ1-1; D uncertain. Germline V lookup: CDR1 SGHRS, CDR2 YFSETQ. Trimming stripped 0 bases from V and 1 base from J, with 16 bases between. The CDR3 covers 17 residues. CDR3 nucleotides: TGCGCCAGCAGCTTGGTTAACCTAAGGAGATGGAACACTGAAGCTTTCTTT. Its protein is CASSLVNLRRWNTEAFF.

CDR3 residues: CASSLLTTEAFF. The CDR3 nucleotides are TGTGCCAGCAGTTTACTCACTACTGAAGCTTTCTTT. The rearrangement uses TRBV28 and TRBJ1-1; D remains ambiguous. Trimming took 2 bases from V and 5 from J, leaving 6 bases between them. This CDR3 is built from 12 residues. Germline lookup yields CDR1 MDHEN and CDR2 SYDVKM.

V gene TRBV5-6 combines with J gene TRBJ2-5, with 9 bases that match TRBD1. CDR1 is SGHDT, CDR2 YYEEEE, per germline. This CDR3 is built from 16 residues. Trimming took 0 bases from V and 11 from J; bases not matched to a gene: 14. The CDR3 DNA is TGTGCCAGCAGCTTGGTTGGGACAGGGTGGCTCGGGGAGCAGTACTTC. Residues: CASSLVGTGWLGEQYF.

V is TRBV19 and J is TRBJ1-1; 7 positions match TRBD1. This CDR3 has 15 residues. Germline trimming cut 6 bases from V and 0 bases from J; bases unmatched to any gene: 7. CDR1 and CDR2 from the germline V gene are LNHDA and SQIVND (reference sequence). CDR3 region: CASRPTGNMNTEAFF. The CDR3 DNA reads as TGTGCCAGTAGACCGACAGGGAATATGAACACTGAAGCTTTCTTT.

The rearrangement joins TRBV6-4 to TRBJ1-2, with D perhaps matching TRBD1 (6 bases). The CDR3 length is 13 residues. Trimming took 8 bases from V and 3 from J, leaving 13 bases between them. CDR1 MRHNA and CDR2 SNTAGT come from the germline V gene. The CDR3 DNA follows: TGTGCCAGCTACCGGGACAAAGACTATGGCTACACCTTC. It is translated as CASYRDKDYGYTF.

The V gene is TRBV30, the J gene TRBJ1-1; no firm D call. Trimming took off 4 bases at V and 5 bases at J, with 8 bases between the two ends. Germline V gene data show CDR1 as GTSNPN and CDR2 as SVGIG (reference sequence). The CDR3 is 11 amino acids. The CDR3 here is CAWKGGTEAFF. The CDR3 DNA reads TGTGCCTGGAAAGGTGGGACTGAAGCTTTCTTT.

This rearrangement joins TRBV29-1 to TRBJ2-5; possibly TRBD2 for D (6 bases). This CDR3 is built from 11 residues. The germline CDR1 and CDR2 sequences are SQVTM and ANQGSEA. Deletions cut 4 bases from V and 4 bases from J, with 7 bases between. The CDR3 sequence is CSVVEGETQYF. CDR3 nucleotide sequence: TGCAGCGTTGTGGAGGGAGAGACCCAGTACTTC.

The J gene is TRBJ2-7, the V gene TRBV2, with TRBD1 matching 10 bases. J was trimmed by 6 bases and V by 4 bases; bases with no gene match: 9. CDR3 length: 15 residues. Germline V gene data show CDR1 as SNHLY and CDR2 as FYNNEI. Written as DNA, the CDR3 is TGTGCCAGCAGTGGGCCGGACAGGGGGTTCATCGAGCAGTACTTC. Its protein is CASSGPDRGFIEQYF.

V usage is TRBV2 and J usage is TRBJ1-2, with D unresolved. Germline V CDR1 and CDR2: SNHLY, FYNNEI. The CDR3 runs to 12 residues. V gave up 6 bases and J gave up 8 bases, with 13 bases separating them. The CDR3 reads CASSETSTGYTF. The CDR3 DNA reads as TGTGCCAGCAGCGAGACTTCGACCGGCTACACCTTC.

There are a few counts of this clone. The chain couples TRBV11-2 to TRBJ2-7; TRBD2 aligns across 7 bases. V lost 2 bases, J lost 12 bases, and 13 bases stayed unmatched. This CDR3 is built from 14 residues. Germline V CDR1 and CDR2: SGHAT, FQNNGV. The chain's CDR3 is CASSLRGGEGLGYF. The CDR3 DNA reads as TGTGCCAGCAGCTTAAGGGGAGGGGAGGGTTTGGGGTACTTC.

This clone has a single count. The chain joins TRBV6-4 to TRBJ2-7; D uncertain. CDR1 and CDR2 from the germline V gene are MRHNA and SNTAGT. The CDR3 is 9 amino acids. The V and J ends lost 11 bases and 7 bases respectively, with 9 bases between them. CDR3 coding DNA: TGTGCCTTAGGTGGGGAGCAGTACTTC. Protein product: CALGGEQYF.